Shown below are 8 T cell receptor beta chains from a single sample sequenced in a study of T cell repertoires in cytomegalovirus infection. Antigens of these TCRs are unknown. TCRdb recomputed calls from the reads with MiXCR, one row per CDR3 protein. Seen here are around 500,000 distinct CDR3 sequences, 40% to 50% observed once, and the top ten hold about 41%. Sequences were derived from cultured PBMCs, sampled from culture after CMV antigen stimulation. The source of these receptors is a human donor in good health (CMV status not recorded). Some clones in this sample may be carry-over from other donors' samples.

The count of this clonotype is one. The chain couples TRBV19 to TRBJ2-6; no clear D gene. The CDR3 has 15 residues. Between the trimmed V and J ends, which lost 0 bases and 4 bases, there was a span of 7 bases. Germline values: CDR1 LNHDA, CDR2 SQIVND (reference sequence). CDR3 coding DNA: TGTGCCAGTAGTATAGACCCGTTCGGGGCCAACGTCCTGACTTTC. Protein sequence: CASSIDPFGANVLTF.

This clonotype was picked up a small number of times. The V and J genes are TRBV7-2 and TRBJ1-2; TRBD1 aligns across 10 bases. The trim removed 1 base at V and 4 bases at J, leaving 6 bases unmatched. Germline V gene data show CDR1 as SGHTA and CDR2 as FQGNSA. CDR3 size: 16 residues. The DNA for the CDR3 is TGTGCCAGCAGCTTAGATGTGGGACAGGGGTTCTATGGCTACACCTTC. Encoded protein: CASSLDVGQGFYGYTF.

V usage is TRBV12-5 and J usage is TRBJ2-5; D is unresolved. The CDR3 is made up of 14 amino acids. The V and J ends lost 1 base and 4 bases respectively, with 10 bases between them. Germline V gene data show CDR1 as LGHNT and CDR2 as FRNRAP. The DNA of the CDR3 is TGTGCTAGTGGTTTGGGGACGTTGCGAGAGACCCAGTACTTC. As protein: CASGLGTLRETQYF.

This rearrangement joins TRBV7-9 to TRBJ2-1; D uncertain. This CDR3 region has 12 residues. V was cut by 1 base and J by 9 bases, with 7 bases left in between. CDR1 and CDR2 (germline): SEHNR, FQNEAQ (reference sequence). This CDR3 is CASSLGPPEQFF. The DNA of the CDR3 is TGTGCCAGCAGCTTAGGGCCCCCTGAGCAGTTCTTC.

The chain employs TRBV3-1 and TRBJ2-1; possibly TRBD2 for D (6 bases). V was clipped by 1 base and J by 8 bases, with 12 bases between them. Per the germline V gene, CDR1 is LGHDT and CDR2 is YNNKEL (reference sequence). This CDR3 contains 14 residues. This CDR3 is CASSQVGGSDEQFF. CDR3 nucleotides: TGTGCCAGCAGCCAAGTGGGGGGATCGGATGAGCAGTTCTTC.

The chain uses TRBV7-2 and TRBJ2-3; D is ambiguous. The CDR3 spans 14 residues. V lost 7 bases, J lost 4 bases, and 15 bases lay in between. CDR1 and CDR2 (germline): SGHTA, FQGNSA. CDR3 in DNA: TGTGCCAGCACCAACCAGAGGTATTCAGATACGCAGTATTTT. Translation: CASTNQRYSDTQYF.

The chain combines TRBV7-2 with TRBJ2-2, with TRBD2 matching over 9 bases. Germline values: CDR1 SGHTA, CDR2 FQGNSA. With 5 bases clipped from V and 0 bases from J, the junction kept 7 bases outside the gene matches. CDR3 size: 17 residues. The CDR3: CASSPAGGQSNTGELFF. In nucleotides, the CDR3 is TGTGCCAGCAGCCCTGCGGGAGGGCAATCGAACACCGGGGAGCTGTTTTTT.

The gene calls are TRBV7-8 and TRBJ1-1; no clear D. CDR1 and CDR2 from the germline V gene are SGHVS and FQNEAQ. Trimming removed 1 base at V and 0 bases at J, with 9 bases between. The length of the CDR3 is 15 residues. The CDR3 DNA reads as TGTGCCAGCAGCTTAGGACGGCAGTTGAACACTGAAGCTTTCTTT. Its protein product is CASSLGRQLNTEAFF.